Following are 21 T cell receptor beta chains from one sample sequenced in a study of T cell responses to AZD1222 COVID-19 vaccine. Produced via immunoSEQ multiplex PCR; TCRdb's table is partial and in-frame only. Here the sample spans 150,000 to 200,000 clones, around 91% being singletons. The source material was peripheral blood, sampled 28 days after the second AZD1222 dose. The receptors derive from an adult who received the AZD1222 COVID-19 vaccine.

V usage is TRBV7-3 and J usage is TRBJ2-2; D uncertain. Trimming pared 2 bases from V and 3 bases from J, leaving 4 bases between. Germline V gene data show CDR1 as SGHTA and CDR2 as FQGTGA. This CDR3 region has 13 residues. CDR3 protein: CASSLQYTGELFF. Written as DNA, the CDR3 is TGTGCCAGCAGCTTACAGTACACCGGGGAGCTGTTTTTT.

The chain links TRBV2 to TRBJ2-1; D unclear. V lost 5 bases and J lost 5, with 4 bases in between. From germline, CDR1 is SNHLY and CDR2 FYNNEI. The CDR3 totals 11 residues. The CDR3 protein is CASSWHNEQFF. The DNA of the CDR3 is TGTGCCAGCAGTTGGCACAATGAGCAGTTCTTC.

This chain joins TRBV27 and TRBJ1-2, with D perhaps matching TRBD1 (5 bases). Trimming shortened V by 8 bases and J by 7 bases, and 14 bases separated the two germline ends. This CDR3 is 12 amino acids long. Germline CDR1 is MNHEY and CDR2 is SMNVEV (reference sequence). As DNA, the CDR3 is TGTGCCAGCTATCAGGGTTGGGGTGGCTACACCTTC. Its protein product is CASYQGWGGYTF.

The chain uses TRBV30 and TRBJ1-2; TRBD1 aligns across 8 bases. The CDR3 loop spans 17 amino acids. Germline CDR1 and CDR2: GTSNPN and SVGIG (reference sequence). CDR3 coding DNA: TGTGCGACAACGGGGACAGGTGGCATTATCCCCCTTTATGGCTACACCTTC. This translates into CATTGTGGIIPLYGYTF.

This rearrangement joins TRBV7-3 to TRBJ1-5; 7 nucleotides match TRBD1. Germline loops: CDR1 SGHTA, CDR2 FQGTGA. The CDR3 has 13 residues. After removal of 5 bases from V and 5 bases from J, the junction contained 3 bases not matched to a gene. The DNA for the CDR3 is TGTGCCAGCAGCCCTCAGGGGGATCAGCCCCAGCATTTT. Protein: CASSPQGDQPQHF. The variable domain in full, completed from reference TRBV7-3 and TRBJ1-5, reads GAGVSQTPSNKVTEKGKYVELRCDPISGHTALYWYRQSLGQGPEFLIYFQGTGAADDSGLPNDRFFAVRPEGSVSTLKIQRTERGDSAVYLCASSPQGDQPQHFGDGTRLSIL.

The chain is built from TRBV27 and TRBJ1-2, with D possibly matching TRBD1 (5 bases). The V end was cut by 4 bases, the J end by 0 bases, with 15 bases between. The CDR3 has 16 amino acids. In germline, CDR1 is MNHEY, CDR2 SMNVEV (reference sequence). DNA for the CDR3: TGTGCCAGCAGTTCAGCCTTGGGGGGAGCTAACTATGGCTACACCTTC. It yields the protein CASSSALGGANYGYTF.

CDR3 residues: CSVAEHSNQPQHF. In nucleotides, the CDR3 is TGCAGCGTTGCCGAGCATAGCAATCAGCCCCAGCATTTT. The rearrangement links TRBV29-1 to TRBJ1-5; D not certain. Per germline, CDR1 SQVTM and CDR2 ANQGSEA. The ends were cut back, 4 bases at V and 0 bases at J, with 7 bases in the middle. This CDR3 spans 13 amino acids.

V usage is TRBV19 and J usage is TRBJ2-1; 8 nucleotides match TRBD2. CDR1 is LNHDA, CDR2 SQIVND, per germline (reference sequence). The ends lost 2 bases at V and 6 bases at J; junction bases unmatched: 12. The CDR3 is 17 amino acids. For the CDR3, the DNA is TGTGCCAGTAGTATAATCAGTAGCGGGGCGAGTATCAATGAGCAGTTCTTC. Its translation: CASSIISSGASINEQFF.

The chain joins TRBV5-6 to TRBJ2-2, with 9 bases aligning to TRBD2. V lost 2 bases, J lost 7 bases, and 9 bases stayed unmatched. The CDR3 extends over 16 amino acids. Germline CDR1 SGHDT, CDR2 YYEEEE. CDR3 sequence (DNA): TGTGCCAGCAGCTTAGATCCGTCTAGCGGGATCGGGGAGCTGTTTTTT. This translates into CASSLDPSSGIGELFF.

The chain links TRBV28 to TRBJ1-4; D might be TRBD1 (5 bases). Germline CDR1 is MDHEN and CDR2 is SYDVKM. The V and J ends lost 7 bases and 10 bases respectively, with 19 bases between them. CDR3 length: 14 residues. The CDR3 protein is CASTIGARRGKLFF. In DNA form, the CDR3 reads TGTGCCAGCACCATCGGGGCCCGTCGCGGAAAACTGTTTTTT.

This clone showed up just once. The CDR3 coding sequence is TGTGCCAGCTCACCACCTCGTGGGGCGGGGCAGTACTTC. Translation gives CASSPPRGAGQYF. The genes are TRBV18 and TRBJ2-7; D might be TRBD1 or TRBD2, each matching 5 bases. The germline V and J ends were trimmed by 0 bases and 9 bases, with 12 bases remaining between them. This CDR3 comprises 13 residues. Germline V lookup: CDR1 KGHSH, CDR2 LQKENI.

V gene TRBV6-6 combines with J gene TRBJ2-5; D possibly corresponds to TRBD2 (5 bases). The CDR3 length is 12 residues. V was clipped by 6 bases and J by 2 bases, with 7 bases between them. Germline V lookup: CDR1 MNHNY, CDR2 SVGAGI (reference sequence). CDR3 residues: CASSPGQETQYF. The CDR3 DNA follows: TGTGCCAGCAGCCCGGGGCAAGAGACCCAGTACTTC.

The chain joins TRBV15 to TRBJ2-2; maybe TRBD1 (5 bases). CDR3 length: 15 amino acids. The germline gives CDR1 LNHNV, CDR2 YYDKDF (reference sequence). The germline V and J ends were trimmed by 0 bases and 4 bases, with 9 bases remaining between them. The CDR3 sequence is CATSRDQGSTGELFF. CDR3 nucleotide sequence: TGTGCCACCAGCAGAGATCAGGGCTCCACCGGGGAGCTGTTTTTT.

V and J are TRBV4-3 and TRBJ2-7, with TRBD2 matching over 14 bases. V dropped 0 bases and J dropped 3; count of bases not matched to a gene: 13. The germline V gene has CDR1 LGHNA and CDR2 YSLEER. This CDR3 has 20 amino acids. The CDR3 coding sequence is TGCGCCAGCAGCCAAGATTGGGGACTAGCGGGAGTCGGGTTAATCTACGAGCAGTACTTC. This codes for CASSQDWGLAGVGLIYEQYF.

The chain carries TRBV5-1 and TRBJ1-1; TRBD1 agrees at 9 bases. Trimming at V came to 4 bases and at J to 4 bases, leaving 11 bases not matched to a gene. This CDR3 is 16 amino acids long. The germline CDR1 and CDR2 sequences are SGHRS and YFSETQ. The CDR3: CASSDGTGNPGTEAFF. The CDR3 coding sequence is TGCGCCAGCAGCGACGGGACAGGGAATCCCGGCACTGAAGCTTTCTTT.

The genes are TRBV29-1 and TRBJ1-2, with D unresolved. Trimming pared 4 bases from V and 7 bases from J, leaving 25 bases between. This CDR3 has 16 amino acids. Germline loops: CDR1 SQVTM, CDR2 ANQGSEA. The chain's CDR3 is CSVGKSSGALYGGYTF. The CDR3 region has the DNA TGCAGCGTTGGCAAAAGCTCGGGTGCTCTCTATGGTGGCTACACCTTC. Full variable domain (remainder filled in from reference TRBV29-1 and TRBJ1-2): SAVISQKPSRDICQRGTSLTIQCQVDSQVTMMFWYRQQPGQSLTLIATANQGSEATYESGFVIDKFPISRPNLTFSTLTVSNMSPEDSSIYLCSVGKSSGALYGGYTFGSGTRLTVV.

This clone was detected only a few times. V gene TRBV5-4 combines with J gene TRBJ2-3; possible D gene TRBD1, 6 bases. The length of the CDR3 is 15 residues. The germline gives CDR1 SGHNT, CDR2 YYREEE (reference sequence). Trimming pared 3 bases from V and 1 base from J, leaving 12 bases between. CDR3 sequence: CASSSQGFGTDTQYF. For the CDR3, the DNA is TGTGCCAGCAGCTCACAGGGATTTGGCACAGATACGCAGTATTTT. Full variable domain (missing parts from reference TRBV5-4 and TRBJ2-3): ETGVTQSPTHLIKTRGQQVTLRCSSQSGHNTVSWYQQALGQGPQFIFQYYREEENGRGNFPPRFSGLQFPNYSSELNVNALELDDSALYLCASSSQGFGTDTQYFGPGTRLTVL.

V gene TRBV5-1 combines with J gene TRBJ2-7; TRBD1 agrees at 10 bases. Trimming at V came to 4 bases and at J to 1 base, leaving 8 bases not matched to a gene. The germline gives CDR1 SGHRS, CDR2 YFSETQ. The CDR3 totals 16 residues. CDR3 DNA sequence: TGCGCCAGCAGCCAAAACCGGGACAGGGGATCCTACGAGCAGTACTTC. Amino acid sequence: CASSQNRDRGSYEQYF.

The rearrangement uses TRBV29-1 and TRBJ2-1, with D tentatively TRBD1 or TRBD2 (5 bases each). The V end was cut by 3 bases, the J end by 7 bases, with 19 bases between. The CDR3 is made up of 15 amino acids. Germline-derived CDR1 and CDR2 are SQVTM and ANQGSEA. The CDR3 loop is CSVDRLTGTKNEQFF. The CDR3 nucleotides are TGCAGCGTTGATAGACTCACCGGGACCAAGAATGAGCAGTTCTTC.

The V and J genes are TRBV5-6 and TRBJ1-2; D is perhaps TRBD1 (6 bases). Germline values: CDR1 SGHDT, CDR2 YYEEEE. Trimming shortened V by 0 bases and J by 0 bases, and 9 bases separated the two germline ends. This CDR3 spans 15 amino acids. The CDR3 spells CASSLEDSANYGYTF. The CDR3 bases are TGTGCCAGCAGCTTGGAGGACAGCGCTAACTATGGCTACACCTTC.

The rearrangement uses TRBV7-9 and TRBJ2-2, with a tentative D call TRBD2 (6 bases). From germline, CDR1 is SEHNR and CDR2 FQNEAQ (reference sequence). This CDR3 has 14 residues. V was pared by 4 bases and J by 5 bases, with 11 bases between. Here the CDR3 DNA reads TGTGCCAGCAGCTCGGGACTCCTTACCGGGGAGCTGTTTTTT. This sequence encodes CASSSGLLTGELFF.